These 17 T cell receptor beta chains came from one sample sequenced in a study of regulatory T cells in long-lasting Graves disease (dated by TCRdb to about 2021). Sample time point, as interpreted from the label and publication: newly diagnosed GD, antithyroid drugs for less than 3 months. For both TCR sequencing and RNA sequencing, RNA was extracted from PBMCs in TRIzol. Library creation used multiplex PCR. Instrument on record: Illumina HiSeq 4000. To build TCR beta libraries, CDR3 regions were amplified by Arm-PCR using iRepertoire HTBI primers. The raw public data were reprocessed by TCRdb itself: fastp quality trimming at Q25, MiXCR clonotype calling, in-frame beta chains only. Duplicate CDR3 protein sequences are folded into a single record with the most common DNA and genes. The sample records 250,000 or so distinct CDR3 sequences, just over 20% of which are singletons. 11% to 15% of the sample belongs to the ten largest clones.

The sequencing used peripheral blood mononuclear cells (PBMCs), collected at new diagnosis, from a patient treated with antithyroid drugs. The receptors here all came from a female donor with Graves disease.

This clonotype was picked up many times. The gene calls are TRBV7-2 and TRBJ2-5, with D possibly matching TRBD2 (5 bases). The germline V gene has CDR1 SGHTA and CDR2 FQGNSA. The CDR3 has 14 residues. Trimming left V 5 bases short and J 5 bases short, with 15 bases between. The CDR3 region is CASSPTSPRETQYF. The CDR3 DNA sequence: TGTGCCAGCAGCCCTACTAGTCCCCGGGAGACCCAGTACTTC. Complete variable domain (other parts from reference TRBV7-2 and TRBJ2-5): GAGVSQSPSNKVTEKGKDVELRCDPISGHTALYWYRQSLGQGLEFLIYFQGNSAPDKSGLPSDRFSAERTGGSVSTLTIQRTQQEDSAVYLCASSPTSPRETQYFGPGTRLLVL.

Many counts were recorded for this clonotype. The chain couples TRBV5-1 to TRBJ1-6, with D hard to call. V shed 4 bases and J shed 11 bases, with 16 bases lying between them. CDR3 length: 14 residues. Germline V lookup: CDR1 SGHRS, CDR2 YFSETQ. The chain's CDR3 is CASSAAREETPLHF. In nucleotides, the CDR3 is TGCGCCAGCAGCGCGGCGAGGGAGGAAACACCCCTCCACTTT.

This clonotype was detected only a few times. This chain connects TRBV4-3 to TRBJ2-1; TRBD2 might be the D (5 bases). CDR3 length equals 16 residues. CDR1 and CDR2 from the germline V gene are LGHNA and YSLEER. Trimming removed 0 bases at V and 0 bases at J, with 9 bases between. In DNA, the CDR3 is TGCGCCAGCAGCCAAGAAAAGGACTTCTCCTACAATGAGCAGTTCTTC. It codes for CASSQEKDFSYNEQFF.

The genes are TRBV11-3 and TRBJ2-6; weak D call: TRBD1 (5 bases). V lost 3 bases and J 1 base, leaving 10 bases between the germline ends. The CDR3 length is 16 residues. The germline CDR1 and CDR2 sequences are SGHNT and YENEEA. The CDR3 bases are TGTGCCAGCAGCTTCCCCCAGGGATCTGGGGCCAACGTCCTGACTTTC. It translates to CASSFPQGSGANVLTF.

This clonotype occurred many times. The V call is TRBV7-9, the J call TRBJ2-7; 7 bases agree with TRBD2. V shed 6 bases, J shed 5 bases, and the junction held 7 bases outside the gene matches. The CDR3 consists of 13 residues. From germline, CDR1 is SEHNR and CDR2 FQNEAQ (reference sequence). The CDR3 loop reads CASRLSGTDEQYF. CDR3 nucleotide sequence: TGTGCCAGCAGATTAAGCGGGACCGACGAGCAGTACTTC.

A note on this clonotype: This likely traces to a read error, being one base from a far larger clone. The V and J genes are TRBV2 and TRBJ2-4; 8 bases are shared with TRBD1. This CDR3 spans 13 amino acids. Germline V gene sequence: CDR1 SNHLY, CDR2 FYNNEI. Trimming at V came to 7 bases and at J to 11 bases, leaving 10 bases not matched to a gene. CDR3 protein: CASKGQGGDVQYF. CDR3 in DNA: TGTGCCAGCAAAGGACAGGGAGGTGACGTTCAGTACTTC.

There are a few counts of this clonotype. The chain has TRBV7-9 and TRBJ2-3; no firm D call. V lost 9 bases, J lost 2 bases, and 9 bases lay in between. CDR3 size: 12 residues. From germline, CDR1 is SEHNR and CDR2 FQNEAQ (reference sequence). Here the CDR3 reads CASSRNTDTQYF. DNA of the CDR3: TGTGCCAGTAGCCGAAACACAGATACGCAGTATTTT. The full variable domain, with the rest looked up from reference TRBV7-9 and TRBJ2-3, is DTGVSQNPRHKITKRGQNVTFRCDPISEHNRLYWYRQTLGQGPEFLTYFQNEAQLEKSRLLSDRFSAERPKGSFSTLEIQRTEQGDSAMYLCASSRNTDTQYFGPGTRLTVL.

This clonotype turned up a few times. A much larger clone differs by one base, so this may be a read error. The chain is built from TRBV7-9 and TRBJ2-1; 9 bases are shared with TRBD2. The germline V gene has CDR1 SEHNR and CDR2 FQNEAQ (reference sequence). The CDR3 consists of 16 residues. V dropped 5 bases and J dropped 3; count of bases not matched to a gene: 8. The CDR3 spells CASSPIAGALYNEQFF. CDR3 in DNA: TGTGCCAGCAGCCCGATAGCGGGGGCCCTCTACAATGAGCAGTTCTTC.

This clonotype turned up a few times. The chain carries TRBV5-5 and TRBJ2-4; D gene uncertain. Trimming took 4 bases from V and 8 from J, leaving 19 bases between them. CDR3 length: 15 residues. Germline V gene sequence: CDR1 SGHKS, CDR2 YYEKEE (reference sequence). CDR3 nucleotides: TGTGCCAGCAGCCCCCGGGCGTTTCAGCAGGACATTCAGTACTTC. Translated: CASSPRAFQQDIQYF.

This clonotype was detected ten times or more. The CDR3 nucleotides read TGTGCCAGCACTCGAGGCGGGTTAGGCACAGATACGCAGTATTTT. The encoded protein is CASTRGGLGTDTQYF. J is TRBJ2-3 and V is TRBV6-2 or TRBV6-3; D might be TRBD2 (5 bases). From germline, CDR1 is MNHEY and CDR2 SVGEGT. With 7 bases removed from V and 1 base from J, the gap between germline ends came to 15 bases. This CDR3 has 15 residues.

V gene TRBV19 combines with J gene TRBJ1-2; D possibly corresponds to TRBD1 (5 bases). CDR1 and CDR2 from the germline V gene are LNHDA and SQIVND (reference sequence). V shed 3 bases and J shed 3 bases, with 14 bases lying between them. This CDR3 contains 15 residues. The CDR3 is CASSIAYDRHYGYTF. The CDR3 DNA follows: TGTGCCAGTAGTATCGCCTACGACAGACACTATGGCTACACCTTC.

V gene TRBV12-3 or TRBV12-4 combines with J gene TRBJ1-2; D is possibly TRBD1 (5 bases). This CDR3 is 13 amino acids long. Trimming removed 5 bases from V and 4 bases from J, with 11 bases in between. The CDR3 nucleotides are TGTGCCAGCAGTCTCGGACACATCTATGGCTACACCTTC. Residues: CASSLGHIYGYTF.

This clonotype was recorded many times. This chain uses TRBV30 with TRBJ2-2, with 7 bases fitting TRBD1. V trimming: 5 bases; J trimming: 4 bases; junction bases outside the gene matches: 7. This CDR3 comprises 14 residues. CDR1 is GTSNPN and CDR2 is SVGIG in the germline V gene (reference sequence). The CDR3 DNA is TGTGCCTGGGGAGGAGGACAGGTCACCGGGGAGCTGTTTTTT. Translating it yields CAWGGGQVTGELFF.

Many counts were recorded for this clonotype. V and J are TRBV6-1 and TRBJ2-7; 9 bases agree with TRBD1. The CDR3 runs to 15 residues. CDR1 MNHNS and CDR2 SASEGT come from the germline V gene. Unmatched junction bases numbered 11, after V lost 5 bases and J lost 6 bases. The DNA of the CDR3 is TGTGCCAGCAGTCAGGACAGGGGCGATTTTTCCGAGCAGTACTTC. Encoded protein: CASSQDRGDFSEQYF.

About this clonotype: Given a much more abundant clone one base away, this may be a read error. The genes are TRBV3-1 and TRBJ2-7, with a tentative D call TRBD1 (5 bases). Germline CDR1 LGHDT, CDR2 YNNKEL (reference sequence). Trimming took 2 bases from V and 7 from J, leaving 18 bases between them. The CDR3 extends over 15 amino acids. This CDR3 is CASSQKNELKGEQYF. As DNA, the CDR3 is TGTGCCAGCAGCCAAAAAAATGAGCTTAAGGGGGAGCAGTACTTC.

In its sample, this clonotype was seen once. V gene TRBV7-2 combines with J gene TRBJ2-3; 13 bases line up with TRBD2. The end of the DNA fits TRBJ2-5 better, so the J call may be wrong. There are 17 residues in the CDR3. CDR1 is SGHTA and CDR2 is FQGNSA in the germline V gene. CDR3 DNA: TGTGCCAGCCGACGGACTAGCGGGGGCGGAAGAAGAGAGACCCAGTACTTC. As protein: CASRRTSGGGRRETQYF.

The sample holds many counts of this clonotype. CDR3 nucleotide sequence: TGTGCCAGCAGCGTAGCTGGACAGTCGGTAAATGAAAAACTGTTTTTT. It specifies CASSVAGQSVNEKLFF. This chain uses TRBV9 with TRBJ1-4; D might be TRBD1 (6 bases). Germline lookup yields CDR1 SGDLS and CDR2 YYNGEE. The CDR3 contains 16 residues. V was cut by 0 bases and J by 5 bases, with 14 bases left in between.